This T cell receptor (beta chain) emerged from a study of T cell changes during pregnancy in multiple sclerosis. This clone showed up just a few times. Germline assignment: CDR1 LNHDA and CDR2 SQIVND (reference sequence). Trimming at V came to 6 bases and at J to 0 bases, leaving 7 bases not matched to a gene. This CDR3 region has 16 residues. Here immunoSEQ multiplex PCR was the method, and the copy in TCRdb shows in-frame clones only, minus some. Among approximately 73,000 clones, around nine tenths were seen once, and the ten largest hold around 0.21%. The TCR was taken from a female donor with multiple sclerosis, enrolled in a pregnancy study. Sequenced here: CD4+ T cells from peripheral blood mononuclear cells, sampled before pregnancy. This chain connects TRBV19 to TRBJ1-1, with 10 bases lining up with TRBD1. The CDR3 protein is CASRHGQGVVNTEAFF. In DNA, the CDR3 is TGTGCCAGTAGGCACGGACAGGGGGTGGTGAACACTGAAGCTTTCTTT.